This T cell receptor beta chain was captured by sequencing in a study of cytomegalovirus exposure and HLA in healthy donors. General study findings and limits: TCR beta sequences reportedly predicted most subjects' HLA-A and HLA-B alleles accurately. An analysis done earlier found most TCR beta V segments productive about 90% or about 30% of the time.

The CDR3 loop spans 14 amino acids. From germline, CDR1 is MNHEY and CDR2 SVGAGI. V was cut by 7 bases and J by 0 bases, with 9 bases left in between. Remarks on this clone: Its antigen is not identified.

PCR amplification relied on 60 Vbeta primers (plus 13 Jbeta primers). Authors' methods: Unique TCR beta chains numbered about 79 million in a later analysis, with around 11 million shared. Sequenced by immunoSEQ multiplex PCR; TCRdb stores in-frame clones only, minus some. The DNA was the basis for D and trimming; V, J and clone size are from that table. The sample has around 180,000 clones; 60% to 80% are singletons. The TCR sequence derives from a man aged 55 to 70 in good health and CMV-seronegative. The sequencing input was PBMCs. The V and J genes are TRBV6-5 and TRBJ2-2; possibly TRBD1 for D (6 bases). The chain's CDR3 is CASKGTTNTGELFF. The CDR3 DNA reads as TGTGCCAGCAAAGGGACAACGAACACCGGGGAGCTGTTTTTT.